A single sample is the source of the 14 T cell receptor beta chains below, sequenced in a study of cytomegalovirus exposure and HLA in healthy donors. The study ran its PCR with 60 Vbeta and 13 Jbeta primers. Profiled with immunoSEQ multiplex PCR; TCRdb holds only in-frame clones, not every one. Of about 150,000 clones in the sample, about 80% were seen once. The material sequenced was PBMCs. Receptors originate from a woman between 45 and 65 years old in good health and CMV-seropositive.

The rearrangement uses TRBV27 and TRBJ2-4; D is undetermined. The germline V gene has CDR1 MNHEY and CDR2 SMNVEV (reference sequence). CDR3 length: 13 residues. Between the trimmed V and J ends, which lost 4 bases and 0 bases, there was a span of 4 bases. The CDR3 region has the DNA TGTGCCAGCAGTTCGGGAGCCAAAAACATTCAGTACTTC. Its protein is CASSSGAKNIQYF.

This clone was found a few times. The chain has TRBV19 and TRBJ1-3, with 9 bases that match TRBD1. V gave up 4 bases and J gave up 0 bases; unmatched junction bases: 4. CDR1 and CDR2 from the germline V gene are LNHDA and SQIVND (reference sequence). This CDR3 comprises 16 residues. CDR3 amino acids: CASSSDRGISGNTIYF. CDR3 in DNA: TGTGCCAGTAGTAGCGACAGGGGGATCTCTGGAAACACCATATATTTT. The full variable domain, completed using reference TRBV19 and TRBJ1-3, is DGGITQSPKYLFRKEGQNVTLSCEQNLNHDAMYWYRQDPGQGLRLIYYSQIVNDFQKGDIAEGYSVSREKKESFPLTVTSAQKNPTAFYLCASSSDRGISGNTIYFGEGSWLTVV.

The V and J genes are TRBV2 and TRBJ2-7; D is uncertain. With 4 bases removed from V and 3 bases from J, the gap between germline ends came to 7 bases. The V gene's germline CDR1 is SNHLY and CDR2 FYNNEI. The CDR3 length is 12 residues. CDR3 sequence (DNA): TGTGCCAGCAGTGGACTCAACTACGAGCAGTACTTC. This gives the protein CASSGLNYEQYF.

This chain links TRBV28 with TRBJ1-2; tentative D call: TRBD1 (5 bases). Germline lookup yields CDR1 MDHEN and CDR2 SYDVKM. This CDR3 has 14 residues. V lost 5 bases to trimming and J lost 2 bases, with 12 bases between them. The CDR3 DNA reads TGTGCCAGCAGTCCCGGGGGACTGAACTATGGCTACACCTTC. It encodes CASSPGGLNYGYTF.

This rearrangement joins TRBV5-8 to TRBJ1-2, with TRBD1 matching 8 bases. Germline V lookup: CDR1 SGHTS, CDR2 YDEGEE. The junction had 6 bases not matched to a gene; V was cut back by 4 bases and J by 4 bases. The CDR3 loop spans 14 amino acids. DNA of the CDR3: TGTGCCAGCAGCCGGGGACAGGAGGGCTATGGCTACACCTTC. Translating gives CASSRGQEGYGYTF.

The chain links TRBV6-6 to TRBJ1-5, with D perhaps matching TRBD1 (6 bases). Looked up from germline, CDR1 is MNHNY and CDR2 is SVGAGI (reference sequence). The CDR3 has 13 residues. V was trimmed by 7 bases and J by 7 bases, leaving 14 bases between them. CDR3 loop: CASTNREGQPQHF. DNA of the CDR3: TGTGCCAGCACTAACAGGGAAGGGCAGCCCCAGCATTTT.

The chain links TRBV6-5 to TRBJ2-3; D might be TRBD2 (7 bases). In germline, CDR1 is MNHEY, CDR2 SVGAGI. V was cut by 7 bases and J by 6 bases, with 17 bases left in between. This CDR3 is built from 14 residues. The CDR3 nucleotides read TGTGCCAGCAATTCGGGGGGCGCGGGGGATACGCAGTATTTT. The encoded protein is CASNSGGAGDTQYF.

The genes are TRBV19 and TRBJ1-5, with D uncertain. The length of the CDR3 is 16 residues. V dropped 1 base and J dropped 2 bases, with 12 bases sitting between them. CDR1 and CDR2 from the germline V gene are LNHDA and SQIVND (reference sequence). Here the CDR3 DNA reads TGTGCCAGTAGTATAGGACGGAACGGGGGCAATCAGCCCCAGCATTTT. It encodes CASSIGRNGGNQPQHF. Full variable domain (remainder filled in from reference TRBV19 and TRBJ1-5): DGGITQSPKYLFRKEGQNVTLSCEQNLNHDAMYWYRQDPGQGLRLIYYSQIVNDFQKGDIAEGYSVSREKKESFPLTVTSAQKNPTAFYLCASSIGRNGGNQPQHFGDGTRLSIL.

The CDR3 nucleotides read TGTGCCAGCACCGGACAGAACACTGAAGCTTTCTTT. It encodes CASTGQNTEAFF. The chain links TRBV2 to TRBJ1-1; D may be TRBD1 (5 bases). This CDR3 has 12 amino acids. The germline gives CDR1 SNHLY, CDR2 FYNNEI. V was shortened by 7 bases and J by 1 base, with 7 bases between the two germline ends. The entire variable domain, with the rest obtained from reference TRBV2 and TRBJ1-1, is as follows: EPEVTQTPSHQVTQMGQEVILRCVPISNHLYFYWYRQILGQKVEFLVSFYNNEISEKSEIFDDQFSVERPDGSNFTLKIRSTKLEDSAMYFCASTGQNTEAFFGQGTRLTVV.

The gene calls are TRBV13 and TRBJ1-2; 7 nucleotides align to TRBD1. CDR1 and CDR2 (germline): PRHDT, FYEKMQ (reference sequence). Unmatched junction bases numbered 10, after V lost 5 bases and J lost 4 bases. CDR3 size: 15 residues. The CDR3 region has the DNA TGTGCCAGCAGCGTACTAGGGACAGCAAGCTATGGCTACACCTTC. Translating gives CASSVLGTASYGYTF. Full variable domain (remainder filled in from reference TRBV13 and TRBJ1-2): AAGVIQSPRHLIKEKRETATLKCYPIPRHDTVYWYQQGPGQDPQFLISFYEKMQSDKGSIPDRFSAQQFSDYHSELNMSSLELGDSALYFCASSVLGTASYGYTFGSGTRLTVV.

The V call is TRBV6-5, the J call TRBJ2-1; TRBD2 is a possible D gene (7 bases). CDR1 and CDR2 from the germline V gene are MNHEY and SVGAGI. This CDR3 region has 16 residues. The V and J ends lost 0 bases and 3 bases respectively, with 12 bases between them. CDR3 residues: CASSYSRGGRYNEQFF. CDR3 coding DNA: TGTGCCAGCAGTTACTCGAGGGGGGGTCGCTACAATGAGCAGTTCTTC.

The count of this clone is one. The rearrangement uses TRBV7-9 and TRBJ1-1; tentative D call: TRBD1 (6 bases). Per the germline V gene, CDR1 is SEHNR and CDR2 is FQNEAQ (reference sequence). The germline V and J ends were trimmed by 5 bases and 8 bases, with 12 bases remaining between them. The CDR3 spans 12 residues. Written as DNA, the CDR3 is TGTGCCAGCAGCCAAGGGGGGGTCGAAGCTTTCTTT. Amino acids: CASSQGGVEAFF.

The gene calls are TRBV28 and TRBJ1-3; D may be TRBD1 (6 bases). There are 16 residues in the CDR3. The V end was cut by 5 bases, the J end by 5 bases, with 19 bases between. Germline V gives CDR1 MDHEN, CDR2 SYDVKM. The CDR3 DNA is TGTGCCAGCAGTGGCCGAGGGGACAAGTCTCGAAACACCATATATTTT. Translation: CASSGRGDKSRNTIYF.

This clone was counted a few times. Germline is not matched at one junction end, which may reflect a read error. The CDR3 region is CSSSPQSGEAYNEQFF. DNA of the CDR3: TGTTCCAGCAGCCCCCAAAGCGGGGAAGCCTACAATGAGCAGTTCTTC. The J gene is TRBJ2-1, the V gene TRBV7-9, with 7 bases lining up with TRBD2. Per germline, CDR1 SEHNR and CDR2 FQNEAQ (reference sequence). This CDR3 is 16 amino acids long.